This T cell receptor (beta chain) was identified during a study of monozygotic twins with cystic fibrosis. This CDR3 region has 15 residues. V was cut by 0 bases and J by 1 base, with 7 bases left in between. The germline V gene has CDR1 SGHRS and CDR2 YFSETQ. The data were produced by immunoSEQ multiplex PCR, yet TCRdb's version contains in-frame clones alone and is incomplete. The sample includes tens of thousands of clones, under 90% of them seen just once. The V gene is TRBV5-1, the J gene TRBJ1-4; D unresolved. The clonotype originates from a girl aged 2-15 years with cystic fibrosis. The sequenced material came from blood. The CDR3 protein is CASSLGWKTNEKLFF. CDR3 bases: TGCGCCAGCAGCTTGGGATGGAAAACTAATGAAAAACTGTTTTTT.